These T cell receptor beta chains were read from a single sample in a study of shared clonotypes between healthy human individuals. Only in-frame clones appear in the TCRdb table, and some are missing; sequencing was by immunoSEQ multiplex PCR. The table lists some 2 million clones, roughly 94% of them singletons. The sequenced sample consisted of naive CD4+ T cells sorted from blood. The receptors stem from a man younger than 35 in good health. Each CDR3 is given with its conserved first and last residue. The D gene is left open where the match is weak. Some rows have no size entry. The others give once, few or many, or a class for an expanded clone.

clone_size: few
j_call: TRBJ1-3
d_call: .
v_call: TRBV2
cdr3_aa: CASSYSGNTIYF
cdr3_nt: TGTGCCAGCTCCTACTCTGGAAACACCATATATTTT

clone_size: .
j_call: TRBJ2-3
d_call: TRBD2
v_call: TRBV7-7
cdr3_aa: CASSLSPRPSGSTDTQYF
cdr3_nt: TGTGCTAGCAGCTTATCCCCCCGCCCCAGCGGGAGTACAGATACGCAGTATTTT

clone_size: .
j_call: TRBJ2-2
d_call: .
v_call: TRBV18
cdr3_aa: CASSALAVTGELFF
cdr3_nt: TGTGCCAGCTCAGCTTTAGCGGTGACCGGGGAGCTGTTTTTT

clone_size: .
j_call: TRBJ1-6
d_call: .
v_call: TRBV6-4
cdr3_aa: CASSPRDNSPLHF
cdr3_nt: TGTGCCAGCAGCCCCAGGGATAATTCACCCCTCCACTTT

clone_size: .
j_call: TRBJ2-7
d_call: .
v_call: TRBV28
cdr3_aa: CASSFRDTHRSYEQYF
cdr3_nt: TGTGCCAGCAGTTTCCGGGACACCCACCGCTCCTACGAGCAGTACTTC

clone_size: .
j_call: TRBJ2-7
d_call: TRBD1
v_call: TRBV13
cdr3_aa: CASSRRAMGQGKEQYF
cdr3_nt: TGTGCCAGCAGCCGCAGAGCGATGGGACAGGGGAAAGAGCAGTACTTC

clone_size: once
j_call: TRBJ2-5
d_call: .
v_call: TRBV5-4
cdr3_aa: CASSLPDQETQYF
cdr3_nt: TGTGCCAGCAGCTTGCCAGATCAAGAGACCCAGTACTTC

clone_size: .
j_call: TRBJ2-1
d_call: .
v_call: TRBV5-1
cdr3_aa: CASSLQLEPYNEQFF
cdr3_nt: TGCGCCAGCAGCTTGCAGCTTGAGCCCTACAATGAGCAGTTCTTC

clone_size: .
j_call: TRBJ2-1
d_call: .
v_call: TRBV28
cdr3_aa: CASSPRAGKNGYNEQFF
cdr3_nt: TGTGCCAGCAGTCCTAGAGCAGGGAAGAATGGCTACAATGAGCAGTTCTTC

clone_size: .
j_call: TRBJ1-2
d_call: .
v_call: TRBV11-2
cdr3_aa: CASSLIAKKNYGYTF
cdr3_nt: TGTGCCAGCAGCTTAATAGCAAAGAAAAACTATGGCTACACCTTC

clone_size: .
j_call: TRBJ2-7
d_call: TRBD2
v_call: TRBV6-5
cdr3_aa: CASSSTGLPSPEQYF
cdr3_nt: TGTGCCAGCAGCTCGACGGGACTACCATCTCCCGAGCAGTACTTC

clone_size: .
j_call: TRBJ2-3
d_call: TRBD1
v_call: TRBV4-1
cdr3_aa: CASSQAGTGTLDTQYF
cdr3_nt: TGCGCCAGCAGCCAGGCCGGGACAGGGACTTTGGATACGCAGTATTTT

clone_size: .
j_call: TRBJ2-2
d_call: .
v_call: TRBV2
cdr3_aa: CASSVSPVRTGELFF
cdr3_nt: TGTGCCAGCAGTGTCTCTCCCGTCAGGACCGGGGAGCTGTTTTTT

clone_size: .
j_call: TRBJ1-1
d_call: TRBD1
v_call: TRBV10-3
cdr3_aa: CAIREGANTEAFF
cdr3_nt: TGTGCCATCAGGGAGGGGGCGAACACTGAAGCTTTCTTT

clone_size: .
j_call: TRBJ1-1
d_call: TRBD1
v_call: TRBV19
cdr3_aa: CASNLGTGFPEAFF
cdr3_nt: TGTGCCAGTAATCTTGGGACAGGGTTTCCTGAAGCTTTCTTT

clone_size: .
j_call: TRBJ2-1
d_call: .
v_call: TRBV11-2
cdr3_aa: CASSLVADTMGEQFF
cdr3_nt: TGTGCCAGCAGCTTAGTAGCTGACACCATGGGTGAGCAGTTCTTC

clone_size: .
j_call: TRBJ1-2
d_call: TRBD1
v_call: TRBV19
cdr3_aa: CASSTGTGELGYTF
cdr3_nt: TGTGCCAGTAGTACCGGGACAGGGGAATTGGGCTACACCTTC

clone_size: .
j_call: TRBJ1-2
d_call: .
v_call: TRBV9
cdr3_aa: CASSVDAGGYTF
cdr3_nt: TGTGCCAGCAGCGTAGATGCCGGCGGCTACACCTTC

clone_size: .
j_call: TRBJ2-5
d_call: TRBD2
v_call: TRBV7-2
cdr3_aa: CASSELAGGRETQYF
cdr3_nt: TGTGCCAGCAGCGAATTAGCGGGAGGTCGGGAGACCCAGTACTTC

clone_size: .
j_call: TRBJ2-1
d_call: .
v_call: TRBV7-9
cdr3_aa: CASSPYRAVDTGRQFF
cdr3_nt: TGTGCCAGCAGCCCTTACAGGGCGGTGGATACGGGGCGGCAGTTCTTC

clone_size: .
j_call: TRBJ1-3
d_call: .
v_call: TRBV6-1
cdr3_aa: CASSEARGGGKSPGNTIYF
cdr3_nt: TGTGCCAGCAGTGAAGCGAGAGGGGGAGGGAAATCTCCTGGAAACACCATATATTTT

clone_size: .
j_call: TRBJ1-1
d_call: .
v_call: TRBV6-6
cdr3_aa: CASSYRTARLNTEAFF
cdr3_nt: TGTGCCAGCAGTTACCGAACCGCCCGACTGAACACTGAAGCTTTCTTT

clone_size: .
j_call: TRBJ2-7
d_call: TRBD2
v_call: TRBV11-2
cdr3_aa: CASRAMRGVGYEQYF
cdr3_nt: TGTGCCAGCAGGGCCATGCGGGGGGTTGGGTACGAGCAGTACTTC

clone_size: .
j_call: TRBJ2-7
d_call: .
v_call: TRBV2
cdr3_aa: CASSEEGRGSEQYF
cdr3_nt: TGTGCCAGCAGTGAGGAGGGCAGGGGATCCGAGCAGTACTTC

clone_size: few
j_call: TRBJ1-1
d_call: .
v_call: TRBV6-5
cdr3_aa: CASSPSGVWDTEAFF
cdr3_nt: TGTGCCAGCAGTCCGTCAGGGGTTTGGGACACTGAAGCTTTCTTT

clone_size: .
j_call: TRBJ2-7
d_call: .
v_call: TRBV6-1
cdr3_aa: CASRETRSSYEQYF
cdr3_nt: TGTGCCAGCAGGGAAACCAGGTCCTCCTACGAGCAGTACTTC

clone_size: .
j_call: TRBJ1-5
d_call: .
v_call: TRBV2
cdr3_aa: CASKMGNQPQHF
cdr3_nt: TGTGCCAGCAAGATGGGCAATCAGCCCCAGCATTTT

clone_size: .
j_call: TRBJ2-1
d_call: .
v_call: TRBV11-3
cdr3_aa: CASSTRAGSSYNEQFF
cdr3_nt: TGTGCCAGCAGCACCCGAGCGGGCTCGTCCTACAATGAGCAGTTCTTC

clone_size: .
j_call: TRBJ2-5
d_call: TRBD2
v_call: TRBV5-1
cdr3_aa: CASSAGLAGSETQYF
cdr3_nt: TGCGCCAGCAGCGCGGGACTAGCGGGAAGTGAGACCCAGTACTTC

clone_size: once
j_call: TRBJ2-5
d_call: .
v_call: TRBV29-1
cdr3_aa: CSVPGLPRETQYF
cdr3_nt: TGCAGCGTCCCGGGACTCCCCCGGGAGACCCAGTACTTC

clone_size: .
j_call: TRBJ1-1
d_call: .
v_call: TRBV2
cdr3_aa: CAARRGENTEAFF
cdr3_nt: TGTGCCGCGAGGAGAGGGGAGAACACTGAAGCTTTCTTT

clone_size: .
j_call: TRBJ2-7
d_call: .
v_call: TRBV7-2
cdr3_aa: CASSREPGRRSNEQYF
cdr3_nt: TGTGCCAGCAGCCGAGAACCGGGGCGACGAAGTAACGAGCAGTACTTC

clone_size: .
j_call: TRBJ2-6
d_call: TRBD1
v_call: TRBV28
cdr3_aa: CASSPPPGQGSGANVLTF
cdr3_nt: TGTGCCAGCAGTCCACCCCCGGGACAGGGCTCTGGGGCCAACGTCCTGACTTTC

clone_size: .
j_call: TRBJ1-1
d_call: .
v_call: TRBV5-6
cdr3_aa: CASSPTPNTEAFF
cdr3_nt: TGTGCCAGCAGCCCGACACCGAACACTGAAGCTTTCTTT

clone_size: .
j_call: TRBJ1-1
d_call: TRBD1
v_call: TRBV25-1
cdr3_aa: CASSGQGLLNTEAFF
cdr3_nt: TGTGCCAGCAGTGGACAGGGCCTACTGAACACTGAAGCTTTCTTT

clone_size: .
j_call: TRBJ2-7
d_call: .
v_call: TRBV7-2
cdr3_aa: CASSLERSYEQYF
cdr3_nt: TGTGCCAGCAGCTTAGAACGTTCCTACGAGCAGTACTTC

clone_size: .
j_call: TRBJ2-3
d_call: .
v_call: TRBV7-9
cdr3_aa: CASSSGDRNTDTQYF
cdr3_nt: TGTGCCAGCAGCTCGGGGGACAGAAACACAGATACGCAGTATTTT

clone_size: .
j_call: TRBJ2-3
d_call: TRBD2
v_call: TRBV9
cdr3_aa: CASSVATGAGVTADTQYF
cdr3_nt: TGTGCCAGCAGCGTAGCGACTGGAGCGGGAGTAACCGCAGATACGCAGTATTTT

clone_size: once
j_call: TRBJ2-7
d_call: TRBD1
v_call: TRBV5-6
cdr3_aa: CASSLGTGRAGINEQYF
cdr3_nt: TGTGCCAGCAGCTTGGGGACAGGGCGCGCGGGTATCAACGAGCAGTACTTC

clone_size: .
j_call: TRBJ1-5
d_call: TRBD1
v_call: TRBV7-9
cdr3_aa: CASSQGQGSFNQPQHF
cdr3_nt: TGTGCCAGCAGCCAAGGACAGGGATCCTTCAATCAGCCCCAGCATTTT

clone_size: .
j_call: TRBJ2-4
d_call: .
v_call: TRBV5-1
cdr3_aa: CASSLAGASNIQYF
cdr3_nt: TGCGCCAGCAGCCTTGCCGGGGCTTCAAACATTCAGTACTTC

clone_size: once
j_call: TRBJ2-3
d_call: .
v_call: TRBV13
cdr3_aa: CASSTRLVGDTQYF
cdr3_nt: TGTGCCAGCAGCACTAGACTAGTGGGGGATACGCAGTATTTT

clone_size: .
j_call: TRBJ2-5
d_call: .
v_call: TRBV10-2
cdr3_aa: CASSLIARLFYQEAQYF
cdr3_nt: TGCGCCAGCAGTTTAATTGCGCGGCTTTTTTACCAAGAGGCCCAGTACTTC

clone_size: .
j_call: TRBJ2-1
d_call: .
v_call: TRBV2
cdr3_aa: CASNPSYNEQFF
cdr3_nt: TGTGCCAGCAACCCTAGTTACAATGAGCAGTTCTTC

clone_size: .
j_call: TRBJ1-2
d_call: .
v_call: TRBV5-8
cdr3_aa: CASSSPGNYGYTF
cdr3_nt: TGTGCCAGCAGCTCCCCAGGAAACTATGGCTACACCTTC

clone_size: .
j_call: TRBJ2-3
d_call: TRBD1
v_call: TRBV2
cdr3_aa: CASSLDRGFTDTQYF
cdr3_nt: TGTGCCAGCAGTTTGGACAGGGGATTCACAGATACGCAGTATTTT

clone_size: .
j_call: TRBJ1-3
d_call: .
v_call: TRBV30
cdr3_aa: CAWRTGLTSGNTIYF
cdr3_nt: TGTGCCTGGAGAACCGGACTGACCTCTGGAAACACCATATATTTT

clone_size: .
j_call: TRBJ2-1
d_call: .
v_call: TRBV5-4
cdr3_aa: CASSLVSSSYNEQFF
cdr3_nt: TGTGCCAGCAGCTTGGTTTCCAGCTCCTACAATGAGCAGTTCTTC

clone_size: .
j_call: TRBJ2-7
d_call: TRBD2
v_call: TRBV5-1
cdr3_aa: CASSMGGPYEQYF
cdr3_nt: TGCGCCAGCAGCATGGGAGGGCCCTACGAGCAGTACTTC

clone_size: .
j_call: TRBJ2-6
d_call: .
v_call: TRBV19
cdr3_aa: CASSIQTALYSGANVLTF
cdr3_nt: TGTGCCAGTAGTATACAGACAGCCTTATACTCTGGGGCCAACGTCCTGACTTTC

clone_size: .
j_call: TRBJ2-5
d_call: .
v_call: TRBV5-5
cdr3_aa: CASRPQGRSRETQYF
cdr3_nt: TGTGCCAGCAGACCACAGGGGAGGAGTAGGGAGACCCAGTACTTC

clone_size: .
j_call: TRBJ2-1
d_call: .
v_call: TRBV12-5
cdr3_aa: CASGPSGGRPNNEQFF
cdr3_nt: TGTGCTAGTGGTCCATCCGGCGGGCGGCCTAACAATGAGCAGTTCTTC

clone_size: .
j_call: TRBJ2-3
d_call: TRBD2
v_call: TRBV11-2
cdr3_aa: CASSLVYTSGRGTDTQYF
cdr3_nt: TGTGCCAGCAGCTTAGTATATACTAGCGGGAGAGGCACAGATACGCAGTATTTT

clone_size: .
j_call: TRBJ1-5
d_call: .
v_call: TRBV28
cdr3_aa: CASSFAGAGFNQPQHF
cdr3_nt: TGTGCCAGCAGTTTTGCGGGGGCGGGGTTCAATCAGCCCCAGCATTTT